Listed here is a single TCR beta chain. Clones were sequenced by immunoSEQ multiplex PCR, and TCRdb holds only the in-frame ones, with some missing. The table lists about 14,000 clones, 77% of them singletons. This entry comes from a study of OX40 agonist ivuxolimab in advanced cancers. Study information: Each dose-escalation patient presented with hepatocellular carcinoma, melanoma, renal cell or head and neck cancer.

The V end was cut by 7 bases, the J end by 2 bases, with 15 bases between. The CDR3 loop spans 14 amino acids. Germline CDR1 reads MNHNS; CDR2 reads SASEGT. The rearrangement joins TRBV6-1 to TRBJ2-7; D is tentatively TRBD1 or TRBD2 (6 bases each). Sequenced material: CD4+ or CD8+ T cells sorted from blood, taken in a trial of the OX40 agonist ivuxolimab. The sequence was obtained from an adult with an advanced solid tumor such as melanoma, head and neck, liver or kidney cancer. CDR3 protein: CASTDSGGPYEQYF. In DNA form, the CDR3 reads TGTGCCAGCACTGATTCCGGGGGCCCCTACGAGCAGTACTTC.